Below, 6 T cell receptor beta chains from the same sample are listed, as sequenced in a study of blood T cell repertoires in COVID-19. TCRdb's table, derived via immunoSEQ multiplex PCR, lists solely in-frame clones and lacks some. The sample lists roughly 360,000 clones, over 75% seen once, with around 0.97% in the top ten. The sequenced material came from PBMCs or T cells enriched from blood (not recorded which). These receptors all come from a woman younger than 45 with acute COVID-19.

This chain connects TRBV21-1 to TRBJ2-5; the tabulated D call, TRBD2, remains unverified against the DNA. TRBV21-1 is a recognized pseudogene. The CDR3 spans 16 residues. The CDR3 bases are TGTGCCAGCAGCAAAGCGGTGAGCGGCCACCAAGAGACCCAGTACTTC. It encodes CASSKAVSGHQETQYF.

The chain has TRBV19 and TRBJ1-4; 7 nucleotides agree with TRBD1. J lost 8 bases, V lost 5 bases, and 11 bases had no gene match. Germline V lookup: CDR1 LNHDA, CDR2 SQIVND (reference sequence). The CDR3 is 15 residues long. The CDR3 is CASSLEDRKREKLFF. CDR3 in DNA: TGTGCCAGTAGTCTGGAGGACAGGAAAAGGGAAAAACTGTTTTTT.

The CDR3 DNA follows: TGTGCCAGCAGCTTGACTAAGAACACTGAAGCTTTCTTT. It yields the protein CASSLTKNTEAFF. The chain uses TRBV5-5 and TRBJ1-1; D not certain. V shed 1 base and J shed 1 base, with 5 bases lying between them. Looked up from germline, CDR1 is SGHKS and CDR2 is YYEKEE (reference sequence). The CDR3 extends over 13 amino acids.

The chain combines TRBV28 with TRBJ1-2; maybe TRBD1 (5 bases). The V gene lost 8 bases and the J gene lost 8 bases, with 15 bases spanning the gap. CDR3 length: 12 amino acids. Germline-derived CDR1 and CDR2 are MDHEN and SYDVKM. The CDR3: CASLSGAVGYTF. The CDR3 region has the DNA TGTGCCAGCCTCAGTGGGGCTGTAGGCTACACCTTC.

The CDR3 protein is CASSEYLGADSPLHF. CDR3 nucleotides: TGTGCCAGCAGTGAATATCTGGGGGCCGATTCACCCCTCCACTTT. This sequence joins TRBV25-1 and TRBJ1-6; D is perhaps TRBD1 (6 bases). CDR1 is MGHDK and CDR2 is SYGVNS in the germline V gene. The CDR3 is 15 amino acids. Between the trimmed V and J ends, which lost 0 bases and 8 bases, there was a span of 11 bases.

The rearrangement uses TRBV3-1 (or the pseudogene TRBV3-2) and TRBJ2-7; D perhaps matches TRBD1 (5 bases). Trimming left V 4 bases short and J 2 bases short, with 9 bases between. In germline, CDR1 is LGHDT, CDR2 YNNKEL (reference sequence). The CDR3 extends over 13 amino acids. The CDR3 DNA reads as TGTGCCAGCAGCCCGACAGTCACCTACGAGCAGTACTTC. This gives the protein CASSPTVTYEQYF.